What follows is one TCR beta chain and its context. Its antigen is unidentified. This sample is drawn from a study of T cell responses to AZD1222 COVID-19 vaccine. As for the study in general: Samples with a second dose at about 4 or about 12 weeks were pooled together. Study results and limitations: It was only after the peak T cell response that any repertoires were sampled. It should be noted that donors were predominantly white British and more often female, and clonal diversity was possibly underestimated. Vaccine-associated CD4 TCRs spanned spike, dominant at 160-218 and 743-854.

TCRdb's copy holds only in-frame clones and misses some; the assay was immunoSEQ multiplex PCR. Of around 100,000 clones listed, 88% were seen once; the top ten hold 20% to 25%. Trimming stripped 5 bases from V and 4 bases from J, with 15 bases between. This CDR3 contains 14 residues. In germline, CDR1 is SEHNR, CDR2 FQNEAQ (reference sequence). This clonotype was obtained from an adult in good health. The V and J genes are TRBV7-9 and TRBJ2-7; perhaps TRBD1 as D (5 bases). The specimen comprised peripheral blood, sampled on day 0 of AZD1222 vaccination. The CDR3 loop reads CASSPQGFGYEQYF. In DNA, the CDR3 is TGTGCCAGCAGCCCCCAGGGTTTTGGGTACGAGCAGTACTTC.